These 4 T cell receptor beta chains originate from one sample sequenced in a study of cytomegalovirus exposure and HLA in healthy donors. PCR employed 60 Vbeta and 13 Jbeta primers. The protocol was immunoSEQ multiplex PCR, while the TCRdb copy is restricted to in-frame clones and leaves out a portion. The table includes fewer than 350,000 clones, 70% to 90% detected once. Sequencing input: PBMCs. The receptors here all came from a woman aged 18-30 years in good health and CMV-seronegative.

This clone appeared once. J is TRBJ2-5 and V is TRBV7-8, with TRBD2 identical over 8 bases. CDR1 is SGHVS and CDR2 is FQNEAQ in the germline V gene. The CDR3 consists of 15 residues. With 6 bases clipped from V and 3 bases from J, the junction kept 9 bases outside the gene matches. The CDR3, as DNA: TGTGCCAGCAGTTCGGGAGGGGTCGGCAAAGAGACCCAGTACTTC. Its protein is CASSSGGVGKETQYF.

The rearrangement uses TRBV7-2 and TRBJ1-1; TRBD1 matches at 8 bases. Trimming at V came to 4 bases and at J to 3 bases, leaving 16 bases not matched to a gene. The CDR3 is 18 amino acids. Per the germline V gene, CDR1 is SGHTA and CDR2 is FQGNSA. CDR3 nucleotides: TGTGCCAGCAGCTCCCTCCCCCGGACAGGGTCGGGTTACACTGAAGCTTTCTTT. The encoded protein is CASSSLPRTGSGYTEAFF.

CDR3 residues: CASSEAYYEQYF. Written as DNA, the CDR3 is TGTGCCAGCAGTGAAGCCTACTACGAGCAGTACTTC. The chain couples TRBV2 to TRBJ2-7; D remains ambiguous. The CDR3 has 12 residues. Germline CDR1 reads SNHLY; CDR2 reads FYNNEI. V was cut by 0 bases and J by 3 bases, with 3 bases left in between. Full variable domain (missing parts from reference TRBV2 and TRBJ2-7): EPEVTQTPSHQVTQMGQEVILRCVPISNHLYFYWYRQILGQKVEFLVSFYNNEISEKSEIFDDQFSVERPDGSNFTLKIRSTKLEDSAMYFCASSEAYYEQYFGPGTRLTVT.

V gene TRBV29-1 combines with J gene TRBJ1-3, with 8 bases lining up with TRBD1. J was trimmed by 2 bases and V by 7 bases; bases with no gene match: 7. The CDR3 covers 14 residues. CDR1 and CDR2 from the germline V gene are SQVTM and ANQGSEA. Here the CDR3 DNA reads TGCAGCGCTTTGGACAGGGAGACTGGAAACACCATATATTTT. It yields the protein CSALDRETGNTIYF. Together with reference TRBV29-1 and TRBJ1-3, the CDR3 gives the full variable domain: SAVISQKPSRDICQRGTSLTIQCQVDSQVTMMFWYRQQPGQSLTLIATANQGSEATYESGFVIDKFPISRPNLTFSTLTVSNMSPEDSSIYLCSALDRETGNTIYFGEGSWLTVV.